The T cell receptor beta chain described here comes from a study of T cells in women clearing cervical HPV infection. Study information: Case blood was drawn a median approximately 160 days after lesion detection.

About this clone itself: The read comes to an end 3 residues before the CDR3 does, leaving the germline J gene to fill in the end.

CDR1 and CDR2 from the germline V gene are MDHEN and SYDVKM. The CDR3 is 15 amino acids. V lost 6 bases and J 3 bases, leaving 15 bases between the germline ends. Genomic DNA, averaging approximately 1,200 ng per sample, yielded TCR beta CDR3 via immunoSEQ. The repertoire was sequenced with immunoSEQ multiplex PCR; TCRdb's copy has only in-frame clones and lacks some. Reported are roughly 42,000 clones; the ten largest clones contain around 1.3%. HPV was found by MY09/MY11 PCR and dot-blot genotyping. This receptor was obtained from a woman between 18 and 75 years old with a cervical HPV16 infection that either progressed to CIN3+ or cleared (not recorded which). Specimen: blood buffy coat. The chain links TRBV28 to TRBJ1-5; perhaps TRBD1 as D (5 bases). The covered CDR3 bases are TGTGCCAGCAGCCCACCCGGGGGGACCAATCAGCCC. Its protein product is CASSPPGGTNQP. The CDR3 as a whole reads CASSPPGGTNQPQHF.